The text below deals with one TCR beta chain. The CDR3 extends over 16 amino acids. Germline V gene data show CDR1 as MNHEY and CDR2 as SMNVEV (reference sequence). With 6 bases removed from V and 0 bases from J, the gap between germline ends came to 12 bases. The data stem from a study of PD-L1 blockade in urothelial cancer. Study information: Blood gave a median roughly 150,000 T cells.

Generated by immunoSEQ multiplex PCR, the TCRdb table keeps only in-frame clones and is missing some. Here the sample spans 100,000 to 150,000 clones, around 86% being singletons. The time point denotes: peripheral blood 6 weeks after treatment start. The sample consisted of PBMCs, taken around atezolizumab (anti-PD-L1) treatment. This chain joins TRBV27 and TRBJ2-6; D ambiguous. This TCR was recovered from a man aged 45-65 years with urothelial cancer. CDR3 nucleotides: TGTGCCAGCAGGACGAGGATCTCCTCTGGGGCCAACGTCCTGACTTTC. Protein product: CASRTRISSGANVLTF.